This is a list of T cell receptor beta chains from one sample in a study of shared clonotypes between healthy human individuals. The assay was immunoSEQ multiplex PCR, and TCRdb's table has in-frame clones only and misses some. The repertoire holds approximately 940,000 clones, with approximately 76% as singletons. Specimen: memory CD4+ T cells sorted from blood. Every receptor here comes from a man aged 18 to 30 in good health. Each CDR3 is given with its conserved first and last residue. D genes are given only for firm matches. The size of a clone is reported for some rows only, either as once, few or many, or as a class for expanded clones.

D	size	V	J	DNA	CDR3
NA	NA	TRBV12-5	TRBJ2-2	TGTGCTAGTGGTTTTTCCCCAGGGGCTCTAGACACCGGGGAGCTGTTTTTT	CASGFSPGALDTGELFF
NA	NA	TRBV28	TRBJ2-7	TGTGCCAGCAGTTTCGGCAGGGGAAGGACCTACGAGCAGTACTTC	CASSFGRGRTYEQYF
NA	NA	TRBV2	TRBJ1-2	TGTGCCAGCAGTGGTGACCGGGATAACTATGGCTACACCTTC	CASSGDRDNYGYTF
NA	NA	TRBV18	TRBJ2-7	TGTGCCAGCTCACCACGGGAAGGGGGCTACGAGCAGTACTTC	CASSPREGGYEQYF
NA	many	TRBV18	TRBJ2-2	TGTGCCAGCTCACAAGTTCTGACGGACCTCGGGGAGCTGTTTTTT	CASSQVLTDLGELFF
TRBD2	NA	TRBV7-7	TRBJ2-5	TGTGCTAGCAGCTTAGGTTTAGCGGGGGTCCAAGAGACCCAGTACTTC	CASSLGLAGVQETQYF
TRBD2	few	TRBV4-1	TRBJ2-6	TGCGCCAGCAGCCAAGGGGGTAGCGGGGACTCTGGGGCCAACGTCCTGACTTTC	CASSQGGSGDSGANVLTF
NA	NA	TRBV20-1	TRBJ2-3	TGCAGTGCTAGTGCCGATACGCAGTATTTT	CSASADTQYF
NA	NA	TRBV5-4	TRBJ2-7	TGTGCCAGCAGCCCCGGGGGTAGCTCCTACGAGCAGTACTTC	CASSPGGSSYEQYF
NA	NA	TRBV10-3	TRBJ2-7	TGTGCCATCAGTGACGGAGAGGGACAAGGCGACGAGCAGTACTTC	CAISDGEGQGDEQYF
TRBD2	NA	TRBV5-1	TRBJ2-3	TGCGCCAGCCGTAGCGGGGGGGCCTCAGATACGCAGTATTTT	CASRSGGASDTQYF
TRBD2	NA	TRBV30	TRBJ2-5	TGTGCCTGGAGTTCTATGGGCGGGAGGGCCAGAGAGACCCAGTACTTC	CAWSSMGGRARETQYF
NA	NA	TRBV6-1	TRBJ2-3	TGTGCCAGCAGTTCGTTGGGCACAGATACGCAGTATTTT	CASSSLGTDTQYF
NA	NA	TRBV7-8	TRBJ2-3	TGTGCCAGCATCCTGGGCGGGATGGGGACAGATACGCAGTATTTT	CASILGGMGTDTQYF
NA	NA	TRBV19	TRBJ2-6	TGTGCCAGTAGTATACAGGGAAGCTCTGGGGCCAACGTCCTGACTTTC	CASSIQGSSGANVLTF